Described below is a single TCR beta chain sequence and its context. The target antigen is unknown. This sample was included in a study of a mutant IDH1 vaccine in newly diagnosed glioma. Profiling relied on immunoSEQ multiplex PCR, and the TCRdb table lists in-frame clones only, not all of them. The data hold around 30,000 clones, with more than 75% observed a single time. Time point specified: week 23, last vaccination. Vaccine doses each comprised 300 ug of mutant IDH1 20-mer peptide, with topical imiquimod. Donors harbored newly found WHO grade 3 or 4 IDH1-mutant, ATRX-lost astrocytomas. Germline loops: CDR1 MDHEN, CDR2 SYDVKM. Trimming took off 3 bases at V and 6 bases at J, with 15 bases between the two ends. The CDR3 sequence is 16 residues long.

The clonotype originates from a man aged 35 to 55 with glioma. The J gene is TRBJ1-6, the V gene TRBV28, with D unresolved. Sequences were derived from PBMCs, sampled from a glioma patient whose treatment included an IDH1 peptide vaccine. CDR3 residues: CASSLDPGLTNSPLHF. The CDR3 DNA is TGTGCCAGCAGTTTGGATCCCGGGCTCACTAATTCACCCCTCCACTTT.